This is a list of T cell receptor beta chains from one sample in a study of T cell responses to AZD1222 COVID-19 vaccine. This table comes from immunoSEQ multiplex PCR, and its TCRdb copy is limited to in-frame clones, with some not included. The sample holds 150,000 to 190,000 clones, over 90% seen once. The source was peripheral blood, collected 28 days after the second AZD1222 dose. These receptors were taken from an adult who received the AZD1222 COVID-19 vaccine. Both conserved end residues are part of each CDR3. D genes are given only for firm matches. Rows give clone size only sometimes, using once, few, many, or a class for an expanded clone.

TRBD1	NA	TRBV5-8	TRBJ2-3	TGTGCCATGCTCACGGGACAGACTTACACAGATACGCAGTATTTT	CAMLTGQTYTDTQYF
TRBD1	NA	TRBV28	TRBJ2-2	TGTGCCAGCACTCGGGTCGGGACAGTAGGCACCGGGGAGCTGTTTTTT	CASTRVGTVGTGELFF
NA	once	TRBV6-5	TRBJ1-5	TGTGCCAGCAGTCCCCTCCCAGAGGCGGGCCAGCATTTT	CASSPLPEAGQHF
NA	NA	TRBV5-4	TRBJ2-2	TGTGCCAGCAGCTCATCGTTGTCGGGGGCAGCGTTTTTT	CASSSSLSGAAFF
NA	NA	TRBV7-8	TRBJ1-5	TGTGCCAGCAGCTTAGCGCTCGGAAGCAATCAGCCCCAGCATTTT	CASSLALGSNQPQHF
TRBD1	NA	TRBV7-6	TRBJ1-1	TGTGCCAGCAGCTTAGGGGCGGTGGGGACAGGGGGCTGGAACACTGAAGCTTTCTTT	CASSLGAVGTGGWNTEAFF
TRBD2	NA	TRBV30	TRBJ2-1	TGTGCCTGGAGTGTCTCACCTAGCGGGAGGTACAATGAGCAGTTCTTC	CAWSVSPSGRYNEQFF
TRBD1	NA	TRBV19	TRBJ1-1	TGTGCCAGTATGGGACAGACCCAGAACACTGAAGCTTTCTTT	CASMGQTQNTEAFF
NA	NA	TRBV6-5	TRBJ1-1	TGTGCCAGCAGACGACAGGCGAACACTGAAGCTTTCTTT	CASRRQANTEAFF
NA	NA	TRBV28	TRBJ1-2	TGTGCCAGCAGTTTAGGTCTCATCGGGCAGAACTATGGCTACACCTTC	CASSLGLIGQNYGYTF
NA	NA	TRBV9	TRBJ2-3	TGTGCCAGCAGCGTAGATGGGACTCTCATAGATACGCAGTATTTT	CASSVDGTLIDTQYF
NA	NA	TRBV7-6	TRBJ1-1	TGTGCCAGCAAACGGAACCCTGGGGGAATGAACACTGAAGCTTTCTTT	CASKRNPGGMNTEAFF
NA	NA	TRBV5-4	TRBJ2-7	TGTGCCAGCAGCCCCTTCGGAGCCGGGAGAACCTCCTACGAGCAGTACTTC	CASSPFGAGRTSYEQYF
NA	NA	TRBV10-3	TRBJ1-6	TGTGCCATCAGTGAATTCGATCGGGGGGCCTCACCCCTCCACTTT	CAISEFDRGASPLHF
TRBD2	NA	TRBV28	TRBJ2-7	TGTGCCAGCAGCCCTTTCAACTTAGCGGGACGCCTCTACGAGCAGTACTTC	CASSPFNLAGRLYEQYF
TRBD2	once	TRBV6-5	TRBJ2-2	TGTGCCAGCAGGGCGACTAGCGGGAGAGGCGGGGAGCTGTTTTTT	CASRATSGRGGELFF
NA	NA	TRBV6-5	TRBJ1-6	TGTGCCAGCAGTTCTAAAGGGGGAAGGAATTCACCCCTCCACTTT	CASSSKGGRNSPLHF
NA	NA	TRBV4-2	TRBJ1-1	TGTGCCAGCAGCCAACGGGCGAATTCAGGGGCTCTCCGATGGGCTTTCTTT	CASSQRANSGALRWAFF
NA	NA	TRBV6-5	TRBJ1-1	TGTGCCACCGGTAGGGGTTTGAACACTGAAGCTTTCTTT	CATGRGLNTEAFF
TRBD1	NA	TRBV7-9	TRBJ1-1	TGTGCCAGCGGGGGACAGCCGAACACTGAAGCTTTCTTT	CASGGQPNTEAFF
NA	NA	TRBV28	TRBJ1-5	TGTGCCAGCAGTTTGGACACCCGAAGCAATCAGCCCCAGCATTTT	CASSLDTRSNQPQHF
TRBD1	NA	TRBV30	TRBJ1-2	TGTGCCTGGAGCCGGGGGACAGGGGACGGCTACACCTTC	CAWSRGTGDGYTF
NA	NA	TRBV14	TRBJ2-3	TGTGCCAGCAGCCAAGTCCTAGCAGATACGCAGTATTTT	CASSQVLADTQYF
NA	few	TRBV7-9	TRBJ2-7	TGTGCCAGCAGCTTATTCGCAGGCACATACTACGAGCAGTACTTC	CASSLFAGTYYEQYF
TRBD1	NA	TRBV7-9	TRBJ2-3	TGTGCCAGCAGCCCACGGGGCGGACAGGCGGAAAAACCCTATACGCAGTATTTT	CASSPRGGQAEKPYTQYF
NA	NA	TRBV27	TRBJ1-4	TGTGCCAGCAGTTTAAAGGGCCCTAATGAAAAACTGTTTTTT	CASSLKGPNEKLFF
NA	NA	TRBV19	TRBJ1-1	TGTGCCAGTAGTGTTACGGTCACTGAAGCTTTCTTT	CASSVTVTEAFF
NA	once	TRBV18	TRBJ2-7	TGTGCCAGCTCACCACAGGGGAGCTACGAGCAGTACTTC	CASSPQGSYEQYF
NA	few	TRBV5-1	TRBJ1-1	TGCGCCAGCAGCTTGGCCATGGACACTGAAGCTTTCTTT	CASSLAMDTEAFF
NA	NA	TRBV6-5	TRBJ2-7	TGTGCCAGCAGTACCCGGGGAGGGGGCTACGAGCAGTACTTC	CASSTRGGGYEQYF
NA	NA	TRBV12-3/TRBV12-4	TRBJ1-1	TGTGCCAACAGGGAGCCGAACACTGAAGCTTTCTTT	CANREPNTEAFF
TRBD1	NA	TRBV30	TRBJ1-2	TGTGCCTGGGGAAGACAGGGGACCTTTAGGGGCTACACCTTC	CAWGRQGTFRGYTF
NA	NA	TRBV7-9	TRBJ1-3	TGTGCCAGCAGCTTAGCGCAACCAGGCACTGGAAACACCATATATTTT	CASSLAQPGTGNTIYF
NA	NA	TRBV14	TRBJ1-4	TGTGCCAGCAGCCCCCGGTTTGCTAATGAAAAACTGTTTTTT	CASSPRFANEKLFF
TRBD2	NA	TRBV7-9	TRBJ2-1	TGTGCCAGCAGCCCTCTGGGGCGGGGGGGCATCGATGAGCAGTTCTTC	CASSPLGRGGIDEQFF